These 30 T cell receptor beta chains were all obtained from the same sample, sequenced in a study of human T cells and chemical hapten exposure. MiXCR was run by TCRdb on the RACE reads, yielding one entry per CDR3 protein. Here the sample spans more than 90,000 distinct CDR3 sequences, approximately 10% being singletons. Sample time point: patch test 2, 6 weeks after DPC sensitization. The treatment: therapeutic diphenylcyclopropenone sensitization with weekly scalp DPC. The sequences come from whole blood, collected in connection with sensitization to the hapten diphenylcyclopropenone (DPC). These receptors originate from a woman in her forties with alopecia areata. Some clones in this sample may be carry-over from other donors' samples.

Worth noting for this clonotype: One end of the junction varies from germline; a read error may be responsible. The chain couples TRBV7-2 to TRBJ2-3; D tentatively reads TRBD1 or TRBD2 (5 bases each). This CDR3 has 15 amino acids. Germline CDR1 and CDR2: SGHTA and FQGNSA. The CDR3 protein is CASSTWRFETDTQCF. Here the CDR3 DNA reads TGTGCCAGCAGCACTTGGAGGTTTGAGACAGATACGCAGTGTTTT.

This clonotype was seen a few times. This chain connects TRBV29-1 to TRBJ1-1, with a possible D match to TRBD1 (5 bases). Germline lookup yields CDR1 SQVTM and CDR2 ANQGSEA. V shed 1 base and J shed 8 bases, with 8 bases lying between them. This CDR3 region has 11 residues. This chain's CDR3 is CSVEVREEAFF. In DNA, the CDR3 is TGCAGCGTTGAAGTCAGGGAGGAAGCTTTCTTT.

This clonotype has more than one count but fewer than ten. This chain joins TRBV7-6 and TRBJ2-5, with TRBD2 as a possible D gene (5 bases). CDR1 is SGHVS and CDR2 is FNYEAQ in the germline V gene. V was clipped by 6 bases and J by 2 bases, with 13 bases between them. The CDR3 loop spans 14 amino acids. The CDR3 here is CASRRWPGQETQYF. CDR3 DNA sequence: TGTGCCAGCAGACGGTGGCCGGGGCAAGAGACCCAGTACTTC.

The chain combines TRBV7-2 with TRBJ2-3; 8 positions agree with TRBD1. Germline CDR1 SGHTA, CDR2 FQGNSA. The J segment lost 10 bases and the V segment lost 5 bases, leaving 14 bases of the junction unmatched. The CDR3 is made up of 15 amino acids. The DNA of the CDR3 is TGTGCCAGCAGCGGGGGCCAGGTGGGACAGGTGTCGCAGTATTTT. Translating gives CASSGGQVGQVSQYF.

V is TRBV7-8 and J is TRBJ2-7, with a weak D call TRBD2 (6 bases). The CDR3 consists of 13 residues. Trimming pared 5 bases from V and 5 bases from J, leaving 13 bases between. Germline V lookup: CDR1 SGHVS, CDR2 FQNEAQ. CDR3 DNA sequence: TGTGCCAGCAGCCCACCGACTAGGAACGAGCAGTACTTC. Its translation: CASSPPTRNEQYF.

This clonotype was seen many times. J is TRBJ1-1 and V is TRBV18; TRBD1 agrees at 11 bases. The germline gives CDR1 KGHSH, CDR2 LQKENI. V was clipped by 4 bases and J by 3 bases; unmatched bases: 1. The CDR3 has 14 residues. The CDR3 reads CASSLGQGDTEAFF. As DNA, the CDR3 is TGTGCCAGCTCACTGGGACAGGGGGACACTGAAGCTTTCTTT.

This clonotype showed up just a few times. The chain recombines TRBV6-6 with TRBJ1-5; TRBD1 is a possible D gene (5 bases). In germline, CDR1 is MNHNY, CDR2 SVGAGI (reference sequence). This CDR3 has 14 amino acids. The V gene lost 0 bases and the J gene lost 11 bases, with 14 bases spanning the gap. CDR3 sequence reads: CASSYSGRESSQHF. The CDR3 DNA reads TGTGCCAGCAGTTACTCGGGACGGGAGTCCTCCCAGCATTTT.

The chain's CDR3 is CASSQGLAGMGNEQFF. The CDR3 DNA follows: TGTGCCAGCAGTCAGGGACTAGCGGGAATGGGAAATGAGCAGTTCTTC. The gene calls are TRBV6-5 and TRBJ2-1, with 13 nucleotides matching TRBD2. Germline lookup yields CDR1 MNHEY and CDR2 SVGAGI. Trimming took 5 bases from V and 7 from J; bases not matched to a gene: 8. There are 16 residues in the CDR3.

In this sample, this clonotype turned up many times. The chain has TRBV2 and TRBJ1-5; D remains unclear. Deletions cut 5 bases from V and 6 bases from J, with 8 bases between. There are 12 residues in the CDR3. Looked up from germline, CDR1 is SNHLY and CDR2 is FYNNEI. Here the CDR3 DNA reads TGTGCCAGCAGTATGCGGGGTCAGCCCCAGCATTTT. Its protein product is CASSMRGQPQHF.

At least ten counts were recorded for this clonotype. V and J are TRBV20-1 and TRBJ2-5; weak D call: TRBD2 (5 bases). Germline CDR1 reads DFQATT; CDR2 reads SNEGSKA (reference sequence). This CDR3 is 12 amino acids long. V dropped 6 bases and J dropped 5 bases, with 13 bases sitting between them. The CDR3 protein is CSATKAGETQYF. CDR3 nucleotide sequence: TGCAGTGCCACAAAGGCGGGTGAGACCCAGTACTTC.

The table lists this clonotype with a few counts. The V call is TRBV2, the J call TRBJ2-3; 8 bases fit TRBD1. V shed 1 base and J 4 bases; nucleotides not matched to a gene: 7. CDR3 size: 16 residues. The germline V gene has CDR1 SNHLY and CDR2 FYNNEI. The CDR3 region is CASSEGQGAGADTQYF. DNA for the CDR3: TGTGCCAGCAGTGAAGGTCAGGGGGCCGGGGCAGATACGCAGTATTTT.

This clonotype was seen only a few times. This chain links TRBV6-1 with TRBJ2-1; D is possibly TRBD1 or TRBD2 (5 bases each). Between the trimmed V and J ends, which lost 2 bases and 9 bases, there was a span of 8 bases. The CDR3 consists of 12 residues. Per germline, CDR1 MNHNS and CDR2 SASEGT. The CDR3 region is CASSETGAEQFF. CDR3 in DNA: TGTGCCAGCAGTGAAACCGGGGCTGAGCAGTTCTTC.

This clonotype came up many times. This sequence joins TRBV6-5 and TRBJ2-1, with TRBD1 matching over 9 bases. Losses at the gene ends were 6 bases for V and 12 bases for J; bases not matched to a gene: 3. Germline V gene sequence: CDR1 MNHEY, CDR2 SVGAGI. The CDR3 runs to 11 residues. The CDR3 DNA sequence: TGTGCCAGCAGCACGGACAGGGGGCAGTTCTTC. This codes for CASSTDRGQFF.

In this sample, this clonotype turned up many times. J is TRBJ1-1 and V is TRBV3-2. TRBV3-2 is flagged as a pseudogene. The CDR3 is made up of 15 amino acids. The CDR3 DNA is TGTGCCAGCAGCCACCACTACTCCCAGGACACTGAAGCTTTCTTT. Translated: CASSHHYSQDTEAFF.

The chain has TRBV12-3 or TRBV12-4 and TRBJ2-2; possible D gene TRBD1, 6 bases. This CDR3 has 12 amino acids. The V end was cut by 4 bases, the J end by 6 bases, with 6 bases between. Here the CDR3 reads CASSYRAGELFF. Here the CDR3 DNA reads TGTGCCAGCAGTTACAGGGCCGGGGAGCTGTTTTTT.

This clonotype appeared a few times. The CDR3 sequence is CSVGLDRQFF. The CDR3 nucleotides are TGCAGCGTCGGACTAGATAGGCAGTTCTTC. The rearrangement joins TRBV29-1 to TRBJ2-1, with TRBD2 matching 7 bases. The germline V gene encodes CDR1 SQVTM and CDR2 ANQGSEA. CDR3 size: 10 residues. The V and J ends lost 6 bases and 12 bases, in that order; junction bases with no gene match: 5.

The V gene is TRBV2, the J gene TRBJ2-1, with 7 bases aligning to TRBD2. V was clipped by 11 bases and J by 2 bases; unmatched bases: 9. The CDR3 is made up of 14 amino acids. Per germline, CDR1 SNHLY and CDR2 FYNNEI. For the CDR3, the DNA is TGTGCCGGGGGGGGATCCGCCGCCTACAATGAGCAGTTCTTC. Its translation is CAGGGSAAYNEQFF.

This clonotype showed up just a few times. V is TRBV11-2 and J is TRBJ2-3, with D possibly TRBD2 on 5 matching bases. There are 16 residues in the CDR3. The germline CDR1 and CDR2 sequences are SGHAT and FQNNGV. The germline V and J ends were trimmed by 5 bases and 2 bases, with 17 bases remaining between them. The CDR3 loop is CASSTWIGADTDTQYF. The CDR3 DNA sequence: TGTGCCAGCAGCACTTGGATTGGAGCGGACACAGATACGCAGTATTTT.

The chain is built from TRBV7-2 and TRBJ2-7, with TRBD2 identical over 8 bases. The CDR3 covers 12 residues. V lost 5 bases and J lost 3; bases outside the gene matches: 0. Germline assignment: CDR1 SGHTA and CDR2 FQGNSA. CDR3 DNA sequence: TGTGCCAGCAGCGGGACTAGCTACGAGCAGTACTTC. Protein: CASSGTSYEQYF.

A few counts support this clonotype. The CDR3 DNA follows: TGTGCCAGCAGCTTAGGCCGGGGTAGGGGCAACTATGGCTACACCTTC. This codes for CASSLGRGRGNYGYTF. The V and J genes are TRBV13 and TRBJ1-2; D possibly corresponds to TRBD1 (5 bases). Per the germline V gene, CDR1 is PRHDT and CDR2 is FYEKMQ (reference sequence). V was trimmed by 0 bases and J by 2 bases, leaving 13 bases between them. This CDR3 spans 16 amino acids.

This clonotype was counted ten times or more. This sequence joins TRBV11-3 and TRBJ2-1; the D gene is possibly TRBD2 (6 bases). This CDR3 is built from 16 residues. Germline CDR1 reads SGHNT; CDR2 reads YENEEA. V shed 1 base and J shed 4 bases, with 14 bases lying between them. The chain's CDR3 is CASSLGRDSKYNEQFF. CDR3 sequence (DNA): TGTGCCAGCAGCTTAGGGAGGGACTCTAAATACAATGAGCAGTTCTTC.

The V call is TRBV20-1, the J call TRBJ2-7; perhaps D is TRBD1 or TRBD2 (5 bases each). The V end lost 5 bases, the J end lost 4 bases, and 24 bases lay between the germline ends. The V gene's germline CDR1 is DFQATT and CDR2 SNEGSKA (reference sequence). CDR3 size: 16 residues. CDR3 nucleotide sequence: TGCAGTGCTTACCACGGGACCACCACTAACAAATACGAGCAGTACTTC. Translating gives CSAYHGTTTNKYEQYF.

The J gene is TRBJ1-5, the V gene TRBV28; 9 bases agree with TRBD1. The CDR3 is 17 residues long. Germline CDR1 and CDR2: MDHEN and SYDVKM. The V and J ends lost 5 bases and 2 bases, in that order; junction bases with no gene match: 10. CDR3 in amino acids: CASSPLQQGAGNQPQHF. In DNA, the CDR3 is TGTGCCAGCAGTCCTCTCCAACAGGGGGCTGGCAATCAGCCCCAGCATTTT.

The chain joins TRBV21-1 to TRBJ2-2. TRBV21-1 is a pseudogene locus. The CDR3 totals 14 residues. The CDR3 region has the DNA TGTGCCAGCAGCAAAGGTGGGGACACCGGGGAGCTGTTTTTT. This encodes CASSKGGDTGELFF.

The rearrangement uses TRBV4-2 and TRBJ1-2; D perhaps matches TRBD1 (5 bases). CDR1 and CDR2 (germline): LGHNA, YNFKEQ. The V gene lost 6 bases and the J gene lost 2 bases, with 7 bases spanning the gap. The CDR3 extends over 12 amino acids. The CDR3 DNA follows: TGTGCCAGCAGTCAGGGAAACTATGGCTACACCTTC. The encoded protein is CASSQGNYGYTF.

V is TRBV7-2 and J is TRBJ2-7; 8 bases are shared with TRBD2. The germline gives CDR1 SGHTA, CDR2 FQGNSA. The CDR3 is 15 residues long. V was pared by 5 bases and J by 7 bases, with 13 bases of the junction left unmatched. CDR3 nucleotides: TGTGCCAGCAGCCCCCGGATAGCGGGGACCTTGGAGCAGTACTTC. Amino acid sequence: CASSPRIAGTLEQYF.

The sample holds many counts of this clonotype. The chain uses TRBV7-2 and TRBJ2-1; D is uncertain. The germline V gene has CDR1 SGHTA and CDR2 FQGNSA. This CDR3 has 11 amino acids. V lost 3 bases and J 12 bases, leaving 9 bases between the germline ends. CDR3 sequence reads: CASSLMTGQFF. Written as DNA, the CDR3 is TGTGCCAGCAGCTTGATGACTGGGCAGTTCTTC.

In this sample, this clonotype turned up many times. The rearrangement joins TRBV29-1 to TRBJ1-1, with 8 bases lining up with TRBD1. In germline, CDR1 is SQVTM, CDR2 ANQGSEA. The CDR3 contains 16 residues. V trimming: 7 bases; J trimming: 5 bases; junction bases outside the gene matches: 18. For the CDR3, the DNA is TGCAGCGGGGCGGGGCCAGGGGGCGCCAGTAGTACTGAAGCTTTCTTT. It codes for CSGAGPGGASSTEAFF.

The sample holds a few counts of this clonotype. V usage is TRBV12-3 or TRBV12-4 and J usage is TRBJ2-7; weak D call: TRBD1 (5 bases). There are 13 residues in the CDR3. V was clipped by 2 bases and J by 7 bases, with 12 bases between them. CDR3 amino acids: CASSLQGFGEQYF. Here the CDR3 DNA reads TGTGCCAGCAGTTTACAGGGATTCGGGGAGCAGTACTTC.

This clonotype has only a few counts. The genes are TRBV12-3 or TRBV12-4 and TRBJ1-1; 8 bases match TRBD1. V shed 0 bases, J shed 7 bases, and the junction held 10 bases outside the gene matches. This CDR3 contains 16 residues. In nucleotides, the CDR3 is TGTGCCAGCAGTTTAGCGCCGGGACAGGCTAGTTTTGAAGCTTTCTTT. Its protein is CASSLAPGQASFEAFF.